This T cell receptor (beta chain) was found in a study of memory CD4+ T cells and cytomegalovirus serostatus. CDR1 and CDR2 from the germline V gene are SNHLY and FYNNEI. This CDR3 is built from 11 residues. Deletions cut 8 bases from V and 4 bases from J, with 5 bases between. The sort gate was single viable CD3+CD4+CD8-CD45RO+ cells for memory CD4+ T cells. The assay was immunoSEQ multiplex PCR, and TCRdb's table has in-frame clones only and misses some. The repertoire holds 85,000 to 100,000 clones, 80% seen once, with 3.6% in the top ten. The chain is built from TRBV2 and TRBJ1-4; D is ambiguous. The sample consisted of memory CD4+ T cells from blood. The clonotype was recovered from an adult in good health and CMV-seropositive. Here the CDR3 DNA reads TGTGCCAGCTCATATAATGAAAAACTGTTTTTT. It yields the protein CASSYNEKLFF.